What follows are 19 T cell receptor beta chains derived from one specimen sequenced in a study of blood T cell repertoires in COVID-19. Sequencing was performed with immunoSEQ multiplex PCR; in TCRdb, only in-frame clones are kept and a portion is missing. The data hold hundreds of thousands of clones, with around 90% observed a single time. Specimen: peripheral blood. Receptor source: a woman aged 40 to 50 with COVID-19, enrolled during active disease.

This chain joins TRBV7-9 and TRBJ2-2; tentative D call: TRBD1 (6 bases). This CDR3 spans 16 amino acids. Germline CDR1 is SEHNR and CDR2 is FQNEAQ (reference sequence). Between the trimmed V and J ends, which lost 4 bases and 4 bases, there was a span of 16 bases. CDR3 sequence: CASSSRAGETTGELFF. The CDR3 nucleotides are TGTGCCAGCAGCTCTAGAGCAGGGGAGACCACCGGGGAGCTGTTTTTT.

The chain combines TRBV9 with TRBJ1-4; tentatively, D is TRBD1 (5 bases). The germline V gene encodes CDR1 SGDLS and CDR2 YYNGEE. The ends were cut back, 3 bases at V and 8 bases at J, with 11 bases in the middle. The CDR3 consists of 13 residues. The CDR3 spells CASSARVGEKLFF. The CDR3 nucleotides are TGTGCCAGCAGCGCCAGGGTAGGGGAAAAACTGTTTTTT.

The rearrangement uses TRBV5-1 and TRBJ1-2; D is ambiguous. With 5 bases removed from V and 0 bases from J, the gap between germline ends came to 5 bases. CDR3 size: 12 residues. CDR1 and CDR2 (germline): SGHRS, YFSETQ. DNA of the CDR3: TGCGCCAGCAGATCCTCTAACTATGGCTACACCTTC. Translation gives CASRSSNYGYTF.

The genes are TRBV11-2 and TRBJ1-6; 7 bases are a match to TRBD1. This CDR3 is 15 amino acids long. J was trimmed by 6 bases and V by 4 bases; bases with no gene match: 6. CDR1 is SGHAT, CDR2 FQNNGV, per germline. CDR3 nucleotides: TGTGCCAGCAGCTCCCTGACAGGGCTTAATTCACCCCTCCACTTT. Translated, it gives CASSSLTGLNSPLHF.

J is TRBJ2-2 and V is TRBV30; TRBD2 matches 9 bases. The germline CDR1 and CDR2 sequences are GTSNPN and SVGIG (reference sequence). J lost 0 bases, V lost 4 bases, and 6 bases had no gene match. The CDR3 is 16 residues long. The CDR3 DNA follows: TGTGCCTGGAATATGATAGCGGGAGCGAACACCGGGGAGCTGTTTTTT. Translation: CAWNMIAGANTGELFF.

The chain links TRBV9 to TRBJ2-5; D is undetermined. This CDR3 has 16 residues. In germline, CDR1 is SGDLS, CDR2 YYNGEE. Between the trimmed V and J ends, which lost 3 bases and 0 bases, there was a span of 15 bases. CDR3 sequence reads: CASSARPHRYQETQYF. The DNA for the CDR3 is TGTGCCAGCAGCGCCAGGCCTCATAGGTACCAAGAGACCCAGTACTTC.

The chain is built from TRBV30 and TRBJ2-3; 11 bases are a match to TRBD2. The length of the CDR3 is 13 residues. CDR1 and CDR2 (germline): GTSNPN, SVGIG (reference sequence). V shed 4 bases, J shed 6 bases, and the junction held 3 bases outside the gene matches. CDR3 DNA sequence: TGTGCCTGGAATAGACTAGCGGGGGATACGCAGTATTTT. This sequence encodes CAWNRLAGDTQYF.

The chain has TRBV28 and TRBJ2-7; D uncertain. V lost 3 bases and J lost 3, with 9 bases in between. The CDR3 is made up of 13 amino acids. Germline CDR1 MDHEN, CDR2 SYDVKM. CDR3 DNA sequence: TGTGCCAGCAGTTTTGGGCCTGACTACGAGCAGTACTTC. Translating gives CASSFGPDYEQYF.

The rearrangement links TRBV23-1 to TRBJ2-7, with D perhaps matching TRBD2 (6 bases). TRBV23-1 is annotated as an ORF whose role is uncertain. This CDR3 is 14 amino acids long. V was cut by 1 base and J by 3 bases, with 10 bases left in between. CDR3 nucleotide sequence: TGCGCCAGCAGTCAATATCCGGGAGTCTACGAGCAGTACTTC. This codes for CASSQYPGVYEQYF.

V and J are TRBV27 and TRBJ2-1; 10 positions agree with TRBD2. J gave up 0 bases and V 6 bases, and 2 bases lay outside the gene matches. The CDR3 contains 15 residues. Looked up from germline, CDR1 is MNHEY and CDR2 is SMNVEV (reference sequence). Here the CDR3 DNA reads TGTGCCAGCAGACCTAGCGGGAGCTCCTACAATGAGCAGTTCTTC. It encodes CASRPSGSSYNEQFF.

V gene TRBV6-2 or TRBV6-3 combines with J gene TRBJ1-3; D unclear. The CDR3 is 19 residues long. CDR1 and CDR2 (germline): MNHEY, SVGEGT. Deletions cut 2 bases from V and 0 bases from J, with 20 bases between. The CDR3: CASSYSRRGISRSGNTIYF. The CDR3 nucleotides are TGTGCCAGCAGTTACAGCAGGAGAGGGATCTCTCGCTCTGGAAACACCATATATTTT.

V gene TRBV27 combines with J gene TRBJ2-3; weak D call: TRBD2 (7 bases). The germline V and J ends were trimmed by 2 bases and 5 bases, with 11 bases remaining between them. Germline loops: CDR1 MNHEY, CDR2 SMNVEV (reference sequence). This CDR3 is 14 amino acids long. The CDR3 DNA follows: TGTGCCAGCAGTTTAGGAGGGGGGGTAGATACGCAGTATTTT. Translation: CASSLGGGVDTQYF.

The chain employs TRBV24-1 and TRBJ2-1; 16 bases match TRBD2. CDR1 is KGHDR, CDR2 SFDVKD, per germline. V gave up 4 bases and J gave up 4 bases; unmatched junction bases: 6. The CDR3 runs to 18 residues. The CDR3, as DNA: TGTGCCACCAGTGAAACCGGGACTAGCGGGGGGGCTTACAATGAGCAGTTCTTC. This codes for CATSETGTSGGAYNEQFF.

In this sample, this clone turned up once. This chain connects TRBV29-1 to TRBJ1-3, with 11 bases aligning to TRBD1. CDR1 is SQVTM and CDR2 is ANQGSEA in the germline V gene. The CDR3 runs 15 residues. The junction had 4 bases not matched to a gene; V was cut back by 3 bases and J by 3 bases. CDR3 sequence reads: CSVDPGQGDGNTIYF. The CDR3 DNA is TGCAGCGTTGACCCGGGACAGGGGGATGGAAACACCATATATTTT.

This clone appeared a single time. The V gene is TRBV19, the J gene TRBJ1-2; D gene unclear. V lost 5 bases, J lost 5 bases, and 6 bases lay in between. The CDR3 contains 11 residues. Germline values: CDR1 LNHDA, CDR2 SQIVND (reference sequence). The CDR3: CASSQNYGYTF. The CDR3 coding sequence is TGTGCCAGTAGTCAAAATTATGGCTACACCTTC.

J is TRBJ2-1 and V is TRBV5-4; TRBD2 is a possible D gene (6 bases). V was pared by 1 base and J by 14 bases, with 16 bases between. The length of the CDR3 is 13 residues. Per the germline V gene, CDR1 is SGHNT and CDR2 is YYREEE (reference sequence). CDR3 bases: TGTGCCAGCAGCTTGAAGGATGGGCGGGAAGAGTTCTTC. It codes for CASSLKDGREEFF.

This chain connects TRBV28 to TRBJ2-4; 8 nucleotides match TRBD1. The J segment lost 6 bases and the V segment lost 5 bases, leaving 9 bases of the junction unmatched. Germline assignment: CDR1 MDHEN and CDR2 SYDVKM. The CDR3 sequence is 15 residues long. This CDR3 is CASSTRQGLANIQYF. CDR3 nucleotides: TGTGCCAGCAGTACTCGACAGGGGTTGGCAAACATTCAGTACTTC.

V usage is TRBV25-1 and J usage is TRBJ2-3, with D possibly matching TRBD1 (6 bases). Germline loops: CDR1 MGHDK, CDR2 SYGVNS. Trimming stripped 8 bases from V and 3 bases from J, with 15 bases between. The CDR3 is made up of 14 amino acids. The chain's CDR3 is CASREGDWTDTQYF. The CDR3 DNA sequence: TGTGCCAGCCGCGAGGGGGATTGGACAGATACGCAGTATTTT.

J is TRBJ1-6 and V is TRBV30, with TRBD1 as a possible D gene (5 bases). Germline-derived CDR1 and CDR2 are GTSNPN and SVGIG (reference sequence). Trimming stripped 5 bases from V and 9 bases from J, with 14 bases between. The CDR3 length is 13 residues. CDR3: CAWDSWAFSPLHF. The CDR3 DNA is TGTGCCTGGGACAGTTGGGCGTTTTCACCCCTCCACTTT. Full variable domain (outside the CDR3, taken from reference TRBV30 and TRBJ1-6): SQTIHQWPATLVQPVGSPLSLECTVEGTSNPNLYWYRQAAGRGLQLLFYSVGIGQISSEVPQNLSASRPQDRQFILSSKKLLLSDSGFYLCAWDSWAFSPLHFGNGTRLTVT.